This T cell receptor beta chain was documented in a study of human T cells and chemical hapten exposure. Whole-study context: Mostly female patients had alopecia areata, totalis or universalis. TCR yield per sample varied, mainly due to pooled library volumes.

MiXCR was run by TCRdb on the RACE reads, yielding one entry per CDR3 protein. The sample holds under 200,000 distinct CDR3 sequences, 14% seen once. Concerning this clonotype itself: Its antigen remains unidentified.

Study results and caveats: Patch test score was positively correlated with the counts of PT1 expanded TCRs.

The germline V gene encodes CDR1 SQVTM and CDR2 ANQGSEA. The CDR3 is made up of 13 amino acids. V lost 4 bases and J lost 2, with 6 bases in between. The time point here: patch test 1, 2 weeks after DPC sensitization. Treatment noted: therapeutic diphenylcyclopropenone sensitization with weekly scalp DPC. The sample here was whole blood, taken in connection with sensitization to the hapten diphenylcyclopropenone (DPC). The rearrangement links TRBV29-1 to TRBJ2-6; D is unclear. The sequence derives from a woman in her thirties with alopecia areata. Some clones in this sample may be carry-over from other donors' samples. The CDR3 region is CSVAATGANVLTF. The CDR3 nucleotides are TGCAGCGTTGCGGCTACTGGGGCCAACGTCCTGACTTTC.